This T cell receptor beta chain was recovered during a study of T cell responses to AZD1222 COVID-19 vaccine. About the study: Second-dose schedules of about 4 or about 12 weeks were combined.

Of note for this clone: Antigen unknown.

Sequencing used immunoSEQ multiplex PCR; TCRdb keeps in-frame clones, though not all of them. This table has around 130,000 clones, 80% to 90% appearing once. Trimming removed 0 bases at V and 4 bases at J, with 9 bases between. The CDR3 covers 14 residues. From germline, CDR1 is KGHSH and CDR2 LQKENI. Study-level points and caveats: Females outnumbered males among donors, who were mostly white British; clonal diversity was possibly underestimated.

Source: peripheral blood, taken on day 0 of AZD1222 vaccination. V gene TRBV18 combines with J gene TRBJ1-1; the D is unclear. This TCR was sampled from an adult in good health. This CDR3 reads CASSPPGRATEAFF. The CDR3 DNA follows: TGTGCCAGCTCACCACCAGGGCGAGCCACTGAAGCTTTCTTT.